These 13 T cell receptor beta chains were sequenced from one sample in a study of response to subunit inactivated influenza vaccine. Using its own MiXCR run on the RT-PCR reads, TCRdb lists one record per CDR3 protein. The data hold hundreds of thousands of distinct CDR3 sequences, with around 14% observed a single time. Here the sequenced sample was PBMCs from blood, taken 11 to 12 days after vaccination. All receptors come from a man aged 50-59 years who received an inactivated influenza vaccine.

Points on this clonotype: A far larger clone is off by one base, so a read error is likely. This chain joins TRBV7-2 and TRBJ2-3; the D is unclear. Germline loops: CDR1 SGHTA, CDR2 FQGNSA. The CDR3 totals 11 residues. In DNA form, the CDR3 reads TGTGCCGGCAGCCGCACAGATACGCAGTATTTT. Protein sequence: CAGSRTDTQYF.

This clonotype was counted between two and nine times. DNA of the CDR3: TGCGCCAGCAGAGGGAGCAACGGGGAGCTGTTTTTT. Translated: CASRGSNGELFF. The V call is TRBV5-1, the J call TRBJ2-2; possible D gene TRBD2, 5 bases. Deletions cut 5 bases from V and 7 bases from J, with 9 bases between. Germline V gives CDR1 SGHRS, CDR2 YFSETQ. CDR3 length equals 12 residues. The variable domain in full, with the rest retrieved from reference TRBV5-1 and TRBJ2-2, is KAGVTQTPRYLIKTRGQQVTLSCSPISGHRSVSWYQQTPGQGLQFLFEYFSETQRNKGNFPGRFSGRQFSNSRSEMNVSTLELGDSALYLCASRGSNGELFFGEGSRLTVL.

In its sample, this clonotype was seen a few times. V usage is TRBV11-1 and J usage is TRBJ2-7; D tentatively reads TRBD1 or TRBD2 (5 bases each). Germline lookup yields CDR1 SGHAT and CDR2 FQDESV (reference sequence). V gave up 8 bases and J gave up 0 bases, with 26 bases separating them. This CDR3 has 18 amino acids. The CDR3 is CASGGSGTDSTFSYEQYF. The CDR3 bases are TGTGCCAGCGGGGGATCCGGGACGGATTCTACTTTCTCCTACGAGCAGTACTTC.

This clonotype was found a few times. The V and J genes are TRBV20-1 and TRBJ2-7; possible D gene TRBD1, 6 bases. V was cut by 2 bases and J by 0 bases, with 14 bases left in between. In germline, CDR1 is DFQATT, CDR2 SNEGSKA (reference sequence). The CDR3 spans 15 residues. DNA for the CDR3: TGCAGTGCTAGACCGGGACACCGATTCTCCTACGAGCAGTACTTC. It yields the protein CSARPGHRFSYEQYF.

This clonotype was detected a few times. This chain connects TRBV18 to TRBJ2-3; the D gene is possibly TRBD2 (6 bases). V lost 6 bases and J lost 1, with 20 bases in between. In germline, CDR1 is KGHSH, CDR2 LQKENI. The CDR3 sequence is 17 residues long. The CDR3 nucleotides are TGTGCCAGCTCCCTTAAACATCTCGGGGGACGCACAGATACGCAGTATTTT. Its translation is CASSLKHLGGRTDTQYF.

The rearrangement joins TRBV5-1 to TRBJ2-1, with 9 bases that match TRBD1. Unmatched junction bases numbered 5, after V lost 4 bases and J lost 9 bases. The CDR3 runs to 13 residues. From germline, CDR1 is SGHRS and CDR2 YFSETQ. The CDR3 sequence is CASSRGQGFEQFF. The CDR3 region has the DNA TGCGCCAGCAGCCGAGGACAGGGGTTTGAGCAGTTCTTC. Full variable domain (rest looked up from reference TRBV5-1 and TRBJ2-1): KAGVTQTPRYLIKTRGQQVTLSCSPISGHRSVSWYQQTPGQGLQFLFEYFSETQRNKGNFPGRFSGRQFSNSRSEMNVSTLELGDSALYLCASSRGQGFEQFFGPGTRLTVL.

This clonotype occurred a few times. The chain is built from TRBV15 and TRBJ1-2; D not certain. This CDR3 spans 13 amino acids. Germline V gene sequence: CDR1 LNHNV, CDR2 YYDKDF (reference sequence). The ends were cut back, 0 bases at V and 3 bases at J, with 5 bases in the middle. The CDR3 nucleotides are TGTGCCACCAGCAGAGATCTGGACTATGGCTACACCTTC. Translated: CATSRDLDYGYTF.

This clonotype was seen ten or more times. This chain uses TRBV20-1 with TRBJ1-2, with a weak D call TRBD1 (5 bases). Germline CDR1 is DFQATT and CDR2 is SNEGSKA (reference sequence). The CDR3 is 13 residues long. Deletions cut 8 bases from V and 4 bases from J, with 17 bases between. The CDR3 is CSPVQQEPYGYTF. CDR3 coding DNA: TGCAGTCCTGTCCAACAGGAACCCTATGGCTACACCTTC.

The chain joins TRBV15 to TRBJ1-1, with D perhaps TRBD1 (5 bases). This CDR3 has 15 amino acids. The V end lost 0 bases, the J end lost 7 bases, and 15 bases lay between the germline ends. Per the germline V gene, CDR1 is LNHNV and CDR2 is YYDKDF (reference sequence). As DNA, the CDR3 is TGTGCCACCAGCAGAGAGGGGCGAGGCGCACTTGAAGCTTTCTTT. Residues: CATSREGRGALEAFF. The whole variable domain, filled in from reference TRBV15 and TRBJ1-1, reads DAMVIQNPRYQVTQFGKPVTLSCSQTLNHNVMYWYQQKSSQAPKLLFHYYDKDFNNEADTPDNFQSRRPNTSFCFLDIRSPGLGDTAMYLCATSREGRGALEAFFGQGTRLTVV.

The chain's CDR3 is CASKTVNEQYF. The DNA of the CDR3 is TGCGCCAGCAAGACGGTTAACGAGCAGTACTTC. The V gene is TRBV10-2, the J gene TRBJ2-7, with D unresolved. Trimming took off 7 bases at V and 5 bases at J, with 9 bases between the two ends. CDR3 length: 11 amino acids. Germline CDR1 reads WSHSY; CDR2 reads SAAADI.

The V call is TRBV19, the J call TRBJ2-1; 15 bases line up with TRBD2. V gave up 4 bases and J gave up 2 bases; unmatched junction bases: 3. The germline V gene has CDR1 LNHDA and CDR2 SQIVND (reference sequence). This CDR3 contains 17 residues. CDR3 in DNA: TGTGCCAGTAGTACCGGGACTAGCGGGGGGCCCTACAATGAGCAGTTCTTC. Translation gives CASSTGTSGGPYNEQFF.

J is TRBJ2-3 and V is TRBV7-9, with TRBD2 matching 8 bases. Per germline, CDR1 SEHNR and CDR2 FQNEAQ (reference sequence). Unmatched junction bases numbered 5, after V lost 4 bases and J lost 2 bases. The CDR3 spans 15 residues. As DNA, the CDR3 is TGTGCCAGCAGCTCGGGACTAGATTACACAGATACGCAGTATTTT. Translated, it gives CASSSGLDYTDTQYF.

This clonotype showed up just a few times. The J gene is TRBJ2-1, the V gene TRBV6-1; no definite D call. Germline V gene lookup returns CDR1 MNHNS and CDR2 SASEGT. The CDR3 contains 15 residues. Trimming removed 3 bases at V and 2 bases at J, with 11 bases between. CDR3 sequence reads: CASSDLGTTYNEQFF. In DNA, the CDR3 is TGTGCCAGCAGTGATTTGGGAACCACCTACAATGAGCAGTTCTTC.